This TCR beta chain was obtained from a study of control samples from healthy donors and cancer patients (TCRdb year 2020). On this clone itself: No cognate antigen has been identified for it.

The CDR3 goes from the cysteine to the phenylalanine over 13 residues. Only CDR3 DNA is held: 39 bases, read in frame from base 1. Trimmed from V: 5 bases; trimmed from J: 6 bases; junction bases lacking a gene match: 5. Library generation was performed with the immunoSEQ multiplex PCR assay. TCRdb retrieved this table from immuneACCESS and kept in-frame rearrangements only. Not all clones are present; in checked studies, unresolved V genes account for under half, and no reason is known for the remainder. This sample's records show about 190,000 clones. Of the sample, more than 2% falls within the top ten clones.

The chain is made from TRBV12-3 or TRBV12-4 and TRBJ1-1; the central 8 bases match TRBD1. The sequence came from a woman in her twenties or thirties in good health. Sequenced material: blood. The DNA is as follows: TGTGCCAGCAGTCGGACAGGGTGGCCTGAAGCTTTCTTT. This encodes CASSRTGWPEAFF.